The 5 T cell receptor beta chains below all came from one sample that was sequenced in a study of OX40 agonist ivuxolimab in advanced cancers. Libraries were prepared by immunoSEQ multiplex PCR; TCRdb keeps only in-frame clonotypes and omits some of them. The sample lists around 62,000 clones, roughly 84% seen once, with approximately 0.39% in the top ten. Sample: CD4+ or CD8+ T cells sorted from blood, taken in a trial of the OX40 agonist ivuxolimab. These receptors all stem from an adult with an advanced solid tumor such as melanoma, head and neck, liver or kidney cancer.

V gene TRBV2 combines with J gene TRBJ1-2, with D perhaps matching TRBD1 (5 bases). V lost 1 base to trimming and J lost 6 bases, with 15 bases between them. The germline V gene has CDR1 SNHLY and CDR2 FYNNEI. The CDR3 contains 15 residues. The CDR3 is CASSEGRTPWDGYTF. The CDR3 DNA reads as TGTGCCAGCAGTGAAGGCAGGACACCCTGGGATGGCTACACCTTC. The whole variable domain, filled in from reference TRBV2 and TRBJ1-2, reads EPEVTQTPSHQVTQMGQEVILRCVPISNHLYFYWYRQILGQKVEFLVSFYNNEISEKSEIFDDQFSVERPDGSNFTLKIRSTKLEDSAMYFCASSEGRTPWDGYTFGSGTRLTVV.

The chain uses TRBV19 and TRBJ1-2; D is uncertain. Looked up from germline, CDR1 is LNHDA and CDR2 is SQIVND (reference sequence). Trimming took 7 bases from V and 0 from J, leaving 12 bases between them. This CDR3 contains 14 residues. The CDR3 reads CASTSLSANYGYTF. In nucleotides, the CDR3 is TGTGCCAGTACCAGTCTCTCTGCTAACTATGGCTACACCTTC.

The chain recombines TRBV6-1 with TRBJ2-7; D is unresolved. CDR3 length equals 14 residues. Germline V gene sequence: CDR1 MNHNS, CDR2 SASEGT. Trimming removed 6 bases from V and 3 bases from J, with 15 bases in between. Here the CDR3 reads CASRKAVVGYEQYF. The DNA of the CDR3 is TGTGCCAGCAGGAAGGCGGTGGTAGGCTACGAGCAGTACTTC.

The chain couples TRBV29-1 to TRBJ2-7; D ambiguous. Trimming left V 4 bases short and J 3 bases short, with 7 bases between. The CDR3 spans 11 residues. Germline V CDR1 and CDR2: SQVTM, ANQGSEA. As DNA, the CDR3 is TGCAGCGTTGCAGCAGGCTACGAGCAGTACTTC. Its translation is CSVAAGYEQYF.

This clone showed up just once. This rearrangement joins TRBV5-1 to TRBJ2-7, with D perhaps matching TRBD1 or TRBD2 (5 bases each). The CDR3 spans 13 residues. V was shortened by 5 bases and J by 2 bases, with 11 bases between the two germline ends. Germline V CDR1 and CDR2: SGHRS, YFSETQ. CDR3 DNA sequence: TGCGCCAGCAGGTGGGACGGACCCTACGAGCAGTACTTC. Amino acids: CASRWDGPYEQYF.